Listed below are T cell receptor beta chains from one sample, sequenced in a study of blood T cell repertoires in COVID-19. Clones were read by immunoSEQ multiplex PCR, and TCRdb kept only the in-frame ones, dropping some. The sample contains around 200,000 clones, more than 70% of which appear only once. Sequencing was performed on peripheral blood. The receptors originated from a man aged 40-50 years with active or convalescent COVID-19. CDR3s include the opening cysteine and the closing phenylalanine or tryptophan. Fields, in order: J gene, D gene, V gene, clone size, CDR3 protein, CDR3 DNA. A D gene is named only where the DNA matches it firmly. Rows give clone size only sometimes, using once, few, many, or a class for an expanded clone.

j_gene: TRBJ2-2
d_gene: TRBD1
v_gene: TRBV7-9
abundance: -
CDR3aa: CASSRWGQGGTGELFF
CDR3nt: TGTGCCAGCAGCCGCTGGGGACAGGGCGGCACCGGGGAGCTGTTTTTT

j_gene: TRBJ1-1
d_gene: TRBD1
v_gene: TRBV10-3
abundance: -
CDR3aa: CAIRGTGMNTEAFF
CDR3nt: TGTGCCATCAGGGGGACAGGAATGAACACTGAAGCTTTCTTT

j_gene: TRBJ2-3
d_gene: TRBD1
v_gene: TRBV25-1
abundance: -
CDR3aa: CASRDREGGPRADTQYF
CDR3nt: TGTGCCAGCAGGGACAGGGAAGGGGGGCCTCGCGCAGATACGCAGTATTTT

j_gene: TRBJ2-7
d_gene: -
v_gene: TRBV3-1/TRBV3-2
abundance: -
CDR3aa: CASSQGNRGGTSSYEQYF
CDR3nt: TGTGCCAGCAGCCAAGGTAATCGTGGTGGGACAAGCTCCTACGAGCAGTACTTC

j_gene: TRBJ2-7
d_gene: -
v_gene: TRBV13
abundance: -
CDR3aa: CASSPPGGRFNEQYF
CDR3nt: TGTGCCAGCAGCCCCCCTGGGGGCAGGTTTAACGAGCAGTACTTC

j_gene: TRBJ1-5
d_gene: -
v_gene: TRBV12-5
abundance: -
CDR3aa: CASGSDSFSPQHF
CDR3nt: TGTGCTAGTGGTTCTGACAGCTTTTCGCCCCAGCATTTT

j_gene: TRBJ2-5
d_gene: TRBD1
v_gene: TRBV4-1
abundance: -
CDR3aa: CASSPATSRGETQYF
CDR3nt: TGCGCCAGCAGCCCGGCCACCTCCAGGGGGGAGACCCAGTACTTC

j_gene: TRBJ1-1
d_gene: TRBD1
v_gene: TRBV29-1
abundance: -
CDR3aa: CSVNSGQGKAEAFF
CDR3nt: TGCAGCGTTAACTCAGGACAGGGCAAGGCTGAAGCTTTCTTT

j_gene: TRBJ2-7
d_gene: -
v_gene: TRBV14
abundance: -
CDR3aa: CASSQRSGGRARVEQYF
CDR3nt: TGTGCCAGCAGCCAAAGATCTGGGGGCAGAGCAAGGGTGGAGCAGTACTTC

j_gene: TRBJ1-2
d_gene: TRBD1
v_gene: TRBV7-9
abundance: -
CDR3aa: CASSRGTGGLSGYTF
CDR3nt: TGTGCCAGCAGCAGGGGGACAGGGGGTCTTTCTGGCTACACCTTC

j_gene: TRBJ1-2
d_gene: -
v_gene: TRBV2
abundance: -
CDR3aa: CASRQDSVDYGYTF
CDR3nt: TGTGCCAGCCGGCAGGACAGTGTAGACTATGGCTACACCTTC

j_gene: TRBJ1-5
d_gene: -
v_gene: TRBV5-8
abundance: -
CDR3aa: CASSLASRNQPQHF
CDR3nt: TGTGCCAGCAGCTTGGCCTCCAGAAATCAGCCCCAGCATTTT

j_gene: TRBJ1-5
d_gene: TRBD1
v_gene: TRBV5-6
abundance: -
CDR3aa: CASSPGQGVEPQHF
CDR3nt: TGTGCCAGCAGCCCGGGACAGGGGGTTGAGCCCCAGCATTTT

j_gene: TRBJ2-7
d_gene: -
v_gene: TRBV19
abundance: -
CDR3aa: CASSIGAGTYEQYF
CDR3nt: TGTGCCAGTAGTATAGGGGCAGGTACCTACGAGCAGTACTTC

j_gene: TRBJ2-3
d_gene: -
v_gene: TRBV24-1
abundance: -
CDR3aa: CAFTKESRFHTDTQYF
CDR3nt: TGTGCCTTCACAAAGGAGAGTCGATTCCACACAGATACGCAGTATTTT

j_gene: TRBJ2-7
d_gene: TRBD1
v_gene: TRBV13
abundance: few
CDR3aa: CASSLRGTGREQYF
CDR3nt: TGTGCCAGCAGCCTTAGGGGGACAGGGCGAGAGCAGTACTTC

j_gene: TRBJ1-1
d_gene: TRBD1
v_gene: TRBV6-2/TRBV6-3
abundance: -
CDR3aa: CASSRGQGYLTEAFF
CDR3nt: TGTGCCAGCAGCAGGGGACAGGGGTACCTCACTGAAGCTTTCTTT

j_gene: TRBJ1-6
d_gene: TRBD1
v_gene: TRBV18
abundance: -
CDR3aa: CASSPLPDRSLSPLHF
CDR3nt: TGTGCCAGCTCACCACTCCCGGACAGGTCCCTATCACCCCTCCACTTT

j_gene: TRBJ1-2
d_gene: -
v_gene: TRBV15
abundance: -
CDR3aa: CATTEGWNYGYTF
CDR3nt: TGTGCCACTACGGAGGGGTGGAACTATGGCTACACCTTC

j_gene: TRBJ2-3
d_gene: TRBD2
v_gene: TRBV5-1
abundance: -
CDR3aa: CASRLAGESTDTQYF
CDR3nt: TGCGCCAGCAGACTAGCGGGGGAGAGCACAGATACGCAGTATTTT

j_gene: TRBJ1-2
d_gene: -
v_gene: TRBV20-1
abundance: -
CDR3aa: CSASGVYGYTF
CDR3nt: TGCAGTGCTTCAGGGGTTTACGGCTACACCTTC

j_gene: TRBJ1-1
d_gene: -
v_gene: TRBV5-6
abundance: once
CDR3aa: CASSVGQNTEAFF
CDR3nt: TGTGCCAGCAGCGTCGGACAGAACACTGAAGCTTTCTTT

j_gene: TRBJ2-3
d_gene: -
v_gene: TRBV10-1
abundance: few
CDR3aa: CASSESGGARPQYF
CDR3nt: TGCGCCAGCAGTGAGTCTGGAGGGGCCCGGCCGCAGTATTTT

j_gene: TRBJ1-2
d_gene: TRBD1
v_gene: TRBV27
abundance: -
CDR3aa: CASSGTGGASGYTF
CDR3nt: TGTGCCAGCAGTGGTACAGGGGGCGCGAGCGGCTACACCTTC

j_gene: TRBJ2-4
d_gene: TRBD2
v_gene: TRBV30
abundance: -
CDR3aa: CAWSGTIAGGIQYF
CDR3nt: TGTGCCTGGAGCGGTACGATAGCGGGGGGCATTCAGTACTTC

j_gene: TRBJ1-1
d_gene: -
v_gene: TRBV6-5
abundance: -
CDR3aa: CASSYSRDTAAGAFF
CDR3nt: TGTGCCAGCAGTTACTCAAGGGACACTGCGGCTGGAGCTTTCTTT

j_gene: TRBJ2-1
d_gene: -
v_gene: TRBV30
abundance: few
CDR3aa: CAWSLLGRLNEQFF
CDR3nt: TGTGCCTGGAGTCTCCTTGGGAGACTCAATGAGCAGTTCTTC

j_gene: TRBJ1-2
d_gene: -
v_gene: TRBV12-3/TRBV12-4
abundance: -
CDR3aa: CASNLGEVDGYTF
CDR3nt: TGTGCCAGCAATCTAGGTGAGGTCGATGGCTACACCTTC

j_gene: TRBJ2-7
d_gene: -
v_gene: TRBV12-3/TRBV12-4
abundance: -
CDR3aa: CASSLDTYEQYF
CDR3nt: TGTGCCAGCAGCCTCGACACCTACGAGCAGTACTTC

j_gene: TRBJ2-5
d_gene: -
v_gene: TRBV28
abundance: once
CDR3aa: CASSLLEQETQYF
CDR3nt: TGTGCCAGCAGTTTATTAGAACAAGAGACCCAGTACTTC

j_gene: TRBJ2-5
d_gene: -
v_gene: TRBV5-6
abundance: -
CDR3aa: CASSQGETQYF
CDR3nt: TGTGCCAGCAGCCAGGGAGAGACCCAGTACTTC

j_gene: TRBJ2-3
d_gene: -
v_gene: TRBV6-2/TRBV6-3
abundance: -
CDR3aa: CASSYRRDKGTDTQYF
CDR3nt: TGTGCCAGCAGTTACCGCCGGGACAAAGGCACAGATACGCAGTATTTT

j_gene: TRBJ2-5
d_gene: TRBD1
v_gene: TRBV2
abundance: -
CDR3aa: CASTQGAGAQETQYF
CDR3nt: TGTGCCAGCACCCAGGGGGCAGGGGCCCAAGAGACCCAGTACTTC

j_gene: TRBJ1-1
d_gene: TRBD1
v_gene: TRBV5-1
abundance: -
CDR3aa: CASSLEGGGRHTEAFF
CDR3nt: TGCGCCAGCAGCTTGGAAGGGGGCGGCCGCCACACTGAAGCTTTCTTT

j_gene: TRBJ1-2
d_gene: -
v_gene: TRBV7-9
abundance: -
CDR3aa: CASSARRSMDGYTF
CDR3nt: TGTGCCAGCAGCGCCCGACGGAGCATGGATGGCTACACCTTC

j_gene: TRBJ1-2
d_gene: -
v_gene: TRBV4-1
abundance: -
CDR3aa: CASSPREVSTYGYTF
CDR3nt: TGCGCCAGCAGCCCCAGGGAAGTTTCTACTTATGGCTACACCTTC

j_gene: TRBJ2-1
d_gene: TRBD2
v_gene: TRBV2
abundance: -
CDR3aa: CASRKRGGLSDEQFF
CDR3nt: TGTGCCAGCAGGAAGCGGGGGGGCCTCTCCGATGAGCAGTTCTTC

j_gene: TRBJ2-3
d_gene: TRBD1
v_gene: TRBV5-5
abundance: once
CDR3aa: CASSRQGADTQYF
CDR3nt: TGTGCCAGCAGCAGACAGGGGGCAGATACGCAGTATTTT

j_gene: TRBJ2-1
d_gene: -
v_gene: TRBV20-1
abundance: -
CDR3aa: CSASPSGRLDEQFF
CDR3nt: TGCAGTGCTAGTCCAAGCGGCCGCCTTGATGAGCAGTTCTTC

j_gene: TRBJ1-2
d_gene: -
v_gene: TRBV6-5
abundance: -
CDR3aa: CASRGAVSDYGYTF
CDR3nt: TGTGCCAGCAGGGGAGCAGTGAGTGACTATGGCTACACCTTC

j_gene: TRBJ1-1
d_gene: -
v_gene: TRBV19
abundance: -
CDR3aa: CASSIAGAGTEAFF
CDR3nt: TGTGCCAGTAGTATAGCAGGGGCGGGCACTGAAGCTTTCTTT

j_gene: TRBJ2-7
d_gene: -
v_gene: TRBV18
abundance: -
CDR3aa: CASSSSDWTQQYF
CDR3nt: TGTGCCAGCTCATCCTCGGACTGGACCCAGCAGTACTTC

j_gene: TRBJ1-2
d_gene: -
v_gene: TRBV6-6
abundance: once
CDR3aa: CASRPGTTSYGYTF
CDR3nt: TGTGCCAGCAGGCCCGGGACAACATCCTATGGCTACACCTTC

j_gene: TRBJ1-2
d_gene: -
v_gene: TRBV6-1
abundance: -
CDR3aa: CASSELGGARVYGYTF
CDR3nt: TGTGCCAGCAGTGAATTAGGGGGGGCGCGTGTCTATGGCTACACCTTC

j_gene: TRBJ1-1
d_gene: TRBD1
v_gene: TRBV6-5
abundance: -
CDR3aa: CASSLTGRTEAFF
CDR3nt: TGTGCCAGCAGTCTGACAGGGAGAACTGAAGCTTTCTTT